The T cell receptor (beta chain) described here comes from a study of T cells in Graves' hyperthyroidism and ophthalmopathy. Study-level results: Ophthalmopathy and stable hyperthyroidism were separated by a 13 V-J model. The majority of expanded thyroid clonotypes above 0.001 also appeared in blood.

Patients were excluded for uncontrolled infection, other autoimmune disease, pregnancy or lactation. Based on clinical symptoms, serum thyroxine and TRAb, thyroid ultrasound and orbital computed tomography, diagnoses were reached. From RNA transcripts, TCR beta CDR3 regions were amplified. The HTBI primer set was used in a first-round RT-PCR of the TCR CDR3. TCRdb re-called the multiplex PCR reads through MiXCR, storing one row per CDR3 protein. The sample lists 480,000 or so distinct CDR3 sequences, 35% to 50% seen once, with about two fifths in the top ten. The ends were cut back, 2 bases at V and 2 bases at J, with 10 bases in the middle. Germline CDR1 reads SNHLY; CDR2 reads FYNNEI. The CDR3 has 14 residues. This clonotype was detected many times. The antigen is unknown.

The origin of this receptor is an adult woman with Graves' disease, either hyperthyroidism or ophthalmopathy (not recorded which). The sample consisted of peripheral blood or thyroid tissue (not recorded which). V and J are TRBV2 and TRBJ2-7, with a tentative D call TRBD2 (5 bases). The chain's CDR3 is CASSERESTYEQYF. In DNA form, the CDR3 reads TGTGCCAGCAGTGAACGGGAAAGCACCTACGAGCAGTACTTC.